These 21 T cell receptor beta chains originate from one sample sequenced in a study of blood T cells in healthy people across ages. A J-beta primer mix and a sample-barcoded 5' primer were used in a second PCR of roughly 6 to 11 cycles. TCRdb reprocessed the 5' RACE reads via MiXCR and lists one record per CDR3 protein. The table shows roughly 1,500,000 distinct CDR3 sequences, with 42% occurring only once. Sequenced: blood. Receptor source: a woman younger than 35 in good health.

The CDR3 region has the DNA TGTGCCACCCGACAGGGCGATAATGAAAAACTGTTTTTT. Its translation is CATRQGDNEKLFF. The chain couples TRBV10-3 to TRBJ1-4; 7 bases fit TRBD1. The CDR3 has 13 amino acids. With 10 bases clipped from V and 4 bases from J, the junction kept 6 bases outside the gene matches. Germline V gene lookup returns CDR1 ENHRY and CDR2 SYGVKD.

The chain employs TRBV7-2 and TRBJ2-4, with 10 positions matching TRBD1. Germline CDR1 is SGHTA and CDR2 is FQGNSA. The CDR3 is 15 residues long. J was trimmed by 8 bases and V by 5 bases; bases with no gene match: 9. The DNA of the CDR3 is TGTGCCAGCAGCCACTGGGACAGGGGATCGGACATTCAGTACTTC. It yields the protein CASSHWDRGSDIQYF.

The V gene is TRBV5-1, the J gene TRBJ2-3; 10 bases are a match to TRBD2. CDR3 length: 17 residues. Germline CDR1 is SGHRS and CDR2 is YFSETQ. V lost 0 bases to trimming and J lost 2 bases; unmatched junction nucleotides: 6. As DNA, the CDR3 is TGCGCCAGCAGCTTGGATTTTACTAGCGGGGTCACAGATACGCAGTATTTT. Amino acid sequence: CASSLDFTSGVTDTQYF.

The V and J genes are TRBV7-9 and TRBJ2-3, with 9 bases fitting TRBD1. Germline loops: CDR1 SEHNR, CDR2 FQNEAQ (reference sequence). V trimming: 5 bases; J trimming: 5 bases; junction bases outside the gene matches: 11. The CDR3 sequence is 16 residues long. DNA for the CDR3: TGTGCCAGCAGCAAACAGGGGGCTAGCTCGGGAGATACGCAGTATTTT. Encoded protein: CASSKQGASSGDTQYF. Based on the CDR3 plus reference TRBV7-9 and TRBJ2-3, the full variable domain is DTGVSQNPRHKITKRGQNVTFRCDPISEHNRLYWYRQTLGQGPEFLTYFQNEAQLEKSRLLSDRFSAERPKGSFSTLEIQRTEQGDSAMYLCASSKQGASSGDTQYFGPGTRLTVL.

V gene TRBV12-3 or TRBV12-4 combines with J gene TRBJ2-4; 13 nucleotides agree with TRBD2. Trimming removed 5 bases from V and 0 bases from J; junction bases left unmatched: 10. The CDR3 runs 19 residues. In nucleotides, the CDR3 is TGTGCCAGCAGTGAGACTAGCGGGGGGTCTGATCTAGCCAAAAACATTCAGTACTTC. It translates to CASSETSGGSDLAKNIQYF.

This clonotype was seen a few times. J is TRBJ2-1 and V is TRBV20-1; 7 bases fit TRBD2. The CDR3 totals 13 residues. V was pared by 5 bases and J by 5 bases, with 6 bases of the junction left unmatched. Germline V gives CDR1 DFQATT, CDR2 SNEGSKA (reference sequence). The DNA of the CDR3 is TGCAGTGCTCGCGGGACTAAGAACAATGAGCAGTTCTTC. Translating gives CSARGTKNNEQFF.

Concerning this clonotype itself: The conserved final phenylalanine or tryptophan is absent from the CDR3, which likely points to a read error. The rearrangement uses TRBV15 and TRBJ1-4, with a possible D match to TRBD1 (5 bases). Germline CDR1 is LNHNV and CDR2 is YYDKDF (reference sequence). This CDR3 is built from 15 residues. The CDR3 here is CVTSRGHTANEKLFV. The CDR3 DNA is TGTGTCACCAGCAGAGGACATACGGCTAATGAAAAACTGTTTGTT.

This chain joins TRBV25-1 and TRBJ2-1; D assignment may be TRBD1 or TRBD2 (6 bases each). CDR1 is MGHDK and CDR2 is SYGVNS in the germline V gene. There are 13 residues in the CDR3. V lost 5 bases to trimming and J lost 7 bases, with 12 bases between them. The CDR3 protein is CASSPGAWNEQFF. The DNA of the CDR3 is TGTGCCAGCAGTCCGGGGGCATGGAATGAGCAGTTCTTC.

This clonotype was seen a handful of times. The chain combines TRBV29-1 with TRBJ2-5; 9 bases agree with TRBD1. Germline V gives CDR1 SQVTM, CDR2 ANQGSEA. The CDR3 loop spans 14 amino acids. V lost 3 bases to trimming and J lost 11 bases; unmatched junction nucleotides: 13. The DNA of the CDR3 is TGCAGCGTTGACCCGGGACAGGGTAGGGATGAGCAGTACTTC. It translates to CSVDPGQGRDEQYF. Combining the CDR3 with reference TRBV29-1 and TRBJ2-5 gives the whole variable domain SAVISQKPSRDICQRGTSLTIQCQVDSQVTMMFWYRQQPGQSLTLIATANQGSEATYESGFVIDKFPISRPNLTFSTLTVSNMSPEDSSIYLCSVDPGQGRDEQYFGPGTRLLVL.

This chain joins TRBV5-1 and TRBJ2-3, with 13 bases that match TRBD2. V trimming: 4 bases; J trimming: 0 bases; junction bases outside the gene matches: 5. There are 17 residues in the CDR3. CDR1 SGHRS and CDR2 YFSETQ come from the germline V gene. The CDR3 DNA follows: TGCGCCAGCAGCCAAGGGACTAGCGGGGCTAGCACAGATACGCAGTATTTT. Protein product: CASSQGTSGASTDTQYF.

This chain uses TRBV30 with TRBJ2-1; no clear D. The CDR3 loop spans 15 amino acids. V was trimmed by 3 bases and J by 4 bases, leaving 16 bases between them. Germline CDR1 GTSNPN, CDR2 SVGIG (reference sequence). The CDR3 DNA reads TGTGCCTGGAGGTTGCCGGGCGGTGGATACAATGAGCAGTTCTTC. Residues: CAWRLPGGGYNEQFF.

The chain's CDR3 is CSASPGLPSSYEQYF. The CDR3 bases are TGCAGTGCTAGTCCCGGACTCCCTAGCTCCTACGAGCAGTACTTC. This rearrangement joins TRBV20-1 to TRBJ2-7; D is possibly TRBD2 (5 bases). Trimming removed 3 bases at V and 0 bases at J, with 15 bases between. The CDR3 is 15 amino acids. Germline V CDR1 and CDR2: DFQATT, SNEGSKA (reference sequence).

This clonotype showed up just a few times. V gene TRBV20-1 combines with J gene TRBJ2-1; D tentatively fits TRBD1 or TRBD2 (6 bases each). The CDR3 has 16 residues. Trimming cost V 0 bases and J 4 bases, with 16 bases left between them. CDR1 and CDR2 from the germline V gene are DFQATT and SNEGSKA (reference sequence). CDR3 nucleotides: TGCAGTGCTAGAGATGCTAACCGGGGGCGATACAATGAGCAGTTCTTC. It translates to CSARDANRGRYNEQFF.

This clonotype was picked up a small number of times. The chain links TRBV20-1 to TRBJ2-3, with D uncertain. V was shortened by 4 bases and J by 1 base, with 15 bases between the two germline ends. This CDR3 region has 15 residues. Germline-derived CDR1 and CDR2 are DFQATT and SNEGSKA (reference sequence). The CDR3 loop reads CSATFSPQGTDTQYF. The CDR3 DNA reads TGCAGTGCTACGTTCTCTCCTCAGGGCACAGATACGCAGTATTTT.

The CDR3 nucleotides read TGCAGTGCTAGAGCTGGGACAGGGAAACAAGAGACCCAGTACTTC. This gives the protein CSARAGTGKQETQYF. The chain has TRBV20-1 and TRBJ2-4; 9 positions match TRBD1. The J call may be in error: the DNA end matches TRBJ2-5 better. Germline CDR1 DFQATT, CDR2 SNEGSKA (reference sequence). This CDR3 is built from 15 residues.

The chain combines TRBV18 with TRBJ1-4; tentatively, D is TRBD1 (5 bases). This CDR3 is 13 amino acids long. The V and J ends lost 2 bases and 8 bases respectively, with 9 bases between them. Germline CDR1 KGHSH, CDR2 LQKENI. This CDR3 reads CASSPLTAEKLFF. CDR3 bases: TGTGCCAGCTCACCATTGACAGCCGAAAAACTGTTTTTT.

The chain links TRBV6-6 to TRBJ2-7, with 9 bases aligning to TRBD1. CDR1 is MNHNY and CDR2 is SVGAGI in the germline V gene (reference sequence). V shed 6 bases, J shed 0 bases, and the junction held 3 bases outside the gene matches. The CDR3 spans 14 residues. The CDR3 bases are TGTGCCAGCAGGGGACAGGGACACTCCTACGAGCAGTACTTC. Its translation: CASRGQGHSYEQYF.

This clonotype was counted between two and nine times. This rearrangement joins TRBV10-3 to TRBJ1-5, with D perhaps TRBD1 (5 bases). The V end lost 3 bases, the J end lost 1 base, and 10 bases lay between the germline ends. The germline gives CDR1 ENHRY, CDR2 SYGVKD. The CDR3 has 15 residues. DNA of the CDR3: TGTGCCATCAGTGATTCCAGGGAAAGCAATCAGCCCCAGCATTTT. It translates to CAISDSRESNQPQHF.

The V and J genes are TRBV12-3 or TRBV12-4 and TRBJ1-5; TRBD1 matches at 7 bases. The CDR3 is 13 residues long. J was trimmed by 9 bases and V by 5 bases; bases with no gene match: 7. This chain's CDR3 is CASSRTGPGPQHF. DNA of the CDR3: TGTGCCAGCAGTCGGACAGGCCCTGGGCCCCAGCATTTT.

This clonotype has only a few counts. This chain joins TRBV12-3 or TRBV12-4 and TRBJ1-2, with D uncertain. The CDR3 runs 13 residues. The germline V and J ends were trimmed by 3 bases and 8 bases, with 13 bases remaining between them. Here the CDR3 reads CASSFGVKRGYTF. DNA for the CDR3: TGTGCCAGCAGTTTCGGGGTCAAGCGAGGCTACACCTTC.

CDR3 protein: CSARAAGSLSEAFF. DNA of the CDR3: TGCAGTGCTAGAGCGGCAGGCTCCCTCTCTGAAGCTTTCTTT. J is TRBJ1-1 and V is TRBV20-1; the D is unclear. The CDR3 sequence is 14 residues long. V was clipped by 1 base and J by 6 bases, with 15 bases between them. The germline V gene has CDR1 DFQATT and CDR2 SNEGSKA (reference sequence).